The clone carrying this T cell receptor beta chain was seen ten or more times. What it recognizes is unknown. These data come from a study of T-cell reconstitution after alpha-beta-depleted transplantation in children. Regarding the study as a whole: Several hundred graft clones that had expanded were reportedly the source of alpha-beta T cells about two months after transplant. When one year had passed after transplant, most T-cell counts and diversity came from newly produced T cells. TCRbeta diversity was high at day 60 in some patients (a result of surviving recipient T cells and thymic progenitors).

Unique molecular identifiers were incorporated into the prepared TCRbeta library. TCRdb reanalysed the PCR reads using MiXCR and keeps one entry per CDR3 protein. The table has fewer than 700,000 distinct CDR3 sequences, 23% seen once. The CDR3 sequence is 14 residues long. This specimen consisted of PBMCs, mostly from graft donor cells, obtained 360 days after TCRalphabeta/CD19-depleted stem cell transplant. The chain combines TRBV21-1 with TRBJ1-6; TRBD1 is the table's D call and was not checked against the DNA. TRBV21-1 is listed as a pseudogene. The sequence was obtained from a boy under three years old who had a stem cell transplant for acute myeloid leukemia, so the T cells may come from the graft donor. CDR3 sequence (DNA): TGTGCCAGCAGCCAAGGACAGGGTGATTCACCCCTCCACTTT. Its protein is CASSQGQGDSPLHF.